Here is one T cell receptor beta chain with its context. Its antigen is as yet unknown. At one end, the junction sequence differs from germline, possibly due to a read error. This sample was included in a study of beta chain features in type 1 diabetes. About the research overall: Cells sorted and examined across all samples totaled approximately 100,000,000. Findings of the study overall: Whether TCRB rearrangement is influenced by HLA type went unresolved here.

The germline V gene encodes CDR1 SGHNT and CDR2 YYREEE (reference sequence). CDR3 length: 14 amino acids. Expressed TCRB transcripts got sequenced, as all isolated RNA was reverse transcribed. Method: immunoSEQ multiplex PCR; TCRdb's copy keeps in-frame clones and lacks some. This sample has 450,000 to 550,000 clones, with roughly 30% found just once. The rearrangement joins TRBV5-4 to TRBJ1-2, with TRBD1 matching over 8 bases. The sequence derives from a man between 18 and 29 years old in good health. Sequencing was done on a sample of naive CD4+ T cells from blood. This CDR3 reads CASRLDREPYGYTF. The DNA of the CDR3 is TGTGCCAGCAGATTGGACAGGGAGCCTTATGGCTACACCTTC.